The T cell receptor (beta chain) described here comes from a study of T-cell reconstitution after alpha-beta-depleted transplantation in children. Findings and caveats of the study: Among T cells one year after transplant, newly produced cells accounted for most counts and diversity.

For TCRbeta, the library was prepared with unique molecular identifiers. TCRdb analysed the PCR reads with MiXCR anew, one entry per CDR3 protein. The sample yields around 190,000 distinct CDR3 sequences, under 8.5% seen once. Germline values: CDR1 SQVTM, CDR2 ANQGSEA. The CDR3 loop spans 12 amino acids. Trimming took 3 bases from V and 5 from J; bases not matched to a gene: 3. This clonotype has at least ten counts. Its target is not known. The TCR comes from a boy younger than 10 with acute lymphoblastic leukemia, due to receive a stem cell transplant. This chain joins TRBV29-1 and TRBJ1-2; 7 positions agree with TRBD1. Source: PBMCs, taken before TCRalphabeta/CD19-depleted stem cell transplant. CDR3 residues: CSVDLTGYGYTF. CDR3 in DNA: TGCAGCGTTGATTTGACAGGGTATGGCTACACCTTC.